The 10 T cell receptor beta chains below all came from one sample that was sequenced in a study of cytomegalovirus exposure and HLA in healthy donors. PCR involved 60 Vbeta and 13 Jbeta primers. The method was immunoSEQ multiplex PCR; TCRdb's version includes in-frame clones alone and lacks a portion of them. The sample carries about 62,000 clones, more than 70% recorded once. The sample comprised PBMCs. The receptors here all came from a man between 18 and 35 years old in good health and CMV-seronegative.

This clone was seen only once. V gene TRBV20-1 combines with J gene TRBJ2-7; D is unclear. CDR3 length: 11 amino acids. Between the trimmed V and J ends, which lost 5 bases and 0 bases, there was a span of 5 bases. Germline-derived CDR1 and CDR2 are DFQATT and SNEGSKA (reference sequence). DNA of the CDR3: TGCAGTGCTTGGGCCTCCTACGAGCAGTACTTC. Its protein product is CSAWASYEQYF.

The chain joins TRBV30 to TRBJ2-5; TRBD1 agrees at 7 bases. With the DNA end fitting TRBJ2-7 better, the J assignment may be wrong. Germline V gene data show CDR1 as GTSNPN and CDR2 as SVGIG (reference sequence). There are 14 residues in the CDR3. The CDR3 DNA reads TGTGCCTGGAGTGTAGGGGGCGGCCTCACCGAGCAGTACTTC. It encodes CAWSVGGGLTEQYF.

The chain has TRBV7-8 and TRBJ2-1; 11 bases are shared with TRBD2. Looked up from germline, CDR1 is SGHVS and CDR2 is FQNEAQ. V was clipped by 6 bases and J by 4 bases; unmatched bases: 8. This CDR3 spans 16 amino acids. The CDR3: CASRTAASGGYNEQFF. The DNA for the CDR3 is TGTGCCAGCAGAACGGCGGCTAGCGGGGGGTACAATGAGCAGTTCTTC. The whole variable domain, filled in from reference TRBV7-8 and TRBJ2-1, reads GAGVSQSPRYKVAKRGQDVALRCDPISGHVSLFWYQQALGQGPEFLTYFQNEAQLDKSGLPSDRFFAERPEGSVSTLKIQRTQQEDSAVYLCASRTAASGGYNEQFFGPGTRLTVL.

This clone was observed a single time. Written as DNA, the CDR3 is TGTGCCATCACCTCAGTAGCGACAGGGGTAAACGAGCAGTACTTC. It codes for CAITSVATGVNEQYF. J is TRBJ2-7 and V is TRBV10-3; 8 bases fit TRBD1. V dropped 7 bases and J dropped 5; count of bases not matched to a gene: 13. The germline gives CDR1 ENHRY, CDR2 SYGVKD. This CDR3 is 15 amino acids long.

The V and J genes are TRBV6-5 and TRBJ2-3, with a tentative D call TRBD2 (7 bases). Germline V gives CDR1 MNHEY, CDR2 SVGAGI. The CDR3 sequence is 13 residues long. V gave up 6 bases and J gave up 4 bases, with 11 bases separating them. Written as DNA, the CDR3 is TGTGCCAGCAGAGGGGGGGGCTCAGATACGCAGTATTTT. Its protein product is CASRGGGSDTQYF.

J is TRBJ1-2 and V is TRBV4-1; tentatively, D is TRBD1 (5 bases). CDR1 and CDR2 from the germline V gene are MGHRA and YSYEKL. V gave up 2 bases and J gave up 6 bases, with 19 bases separating them. This CDR3 is 16 amino acids long. CDR3 bases: TGCGCCAGCAGCCAAAAGGGGAGGAGAATAGGGAATGGCTACACCTTC. This codes for CASSQKGRRIGNGYTF.

V usage is TRBV7-3 and J usage is TRBJ2-5; perhaps TRBD2 as D (6 bases). V was cut by 5 bases and J by 4 bases, with 11 bases left in between. The germline V gene has CDR1 SGHTA and CDR2 FQGTGA. The CDR3 contains 13 residues. CDR3 nucleotides: TGTGCCAGCAGCCGCGGGGCCGGAGAGACCCAGTACTTC. Protein product: CASSRGAGETQYF.

The chain couples TRBV7-8 to TRBJ2-7; 9 nucleotides line up with TRBD1. This CDR3 comprises 14 residues. Per germline, CDR1 SGHVS and CDR2 FQNEAQ. V lost 5 bases to trimming and J lost 0 bases; unmatched junction nucleotides: 2. The CDR3 region is CASSAGQGSYEQYF. CDR3 sequence (DNA): TGTGCCAGCAGCGCGGGACAGGGCTCCTACGAGCAGTACTTC.

This clone was recorded once. The V gene is TRBV4-1, the J gene TRBJ1-1; D is unclear. V was clipped by 1 base and J by 3 bases, with 12 bases between them. This CDR3 is 15 amino acids long. Germline V gives CDR1 MGHRA, CDR2 YSYEKL. CDR3 sequence (DNA): TGCGCCAGCAGCCAAGGAACAGTTACTGACACTGAAGCTTTCTTT. It specifies CASSQGTVTDTEAFF.

The J gene is TRBJ2-1, the V gene TRBV9, with 7 positions matching TRBD1. V dropped 0 bases and J dropped 2; count of bases not matched to a gene: 2. The CDR3 length is 15 residues. Germline CDR1 reads SGDLS; CDR2 reads YYNGEE. The CDR3, as DNA: TGTGCCAGCAGCGTAGAAGGACAGGCCTACAATGAGCAGTTCTTC. Encoded protein: CASSVEGQAYNEQFF. Full variable domain (rest looked up from reference TRBV9 and TRBJ2-1): DSGVTQTPKHLITATGQRVTLRCSPRSGDLSVYWYQQSLDQGLQFLIQYYNGEERAKGNILERFSAQQFPDLHSELNLSSLELGDSALYFCASSVEGQAYNEQFFGPGTRLTVL.